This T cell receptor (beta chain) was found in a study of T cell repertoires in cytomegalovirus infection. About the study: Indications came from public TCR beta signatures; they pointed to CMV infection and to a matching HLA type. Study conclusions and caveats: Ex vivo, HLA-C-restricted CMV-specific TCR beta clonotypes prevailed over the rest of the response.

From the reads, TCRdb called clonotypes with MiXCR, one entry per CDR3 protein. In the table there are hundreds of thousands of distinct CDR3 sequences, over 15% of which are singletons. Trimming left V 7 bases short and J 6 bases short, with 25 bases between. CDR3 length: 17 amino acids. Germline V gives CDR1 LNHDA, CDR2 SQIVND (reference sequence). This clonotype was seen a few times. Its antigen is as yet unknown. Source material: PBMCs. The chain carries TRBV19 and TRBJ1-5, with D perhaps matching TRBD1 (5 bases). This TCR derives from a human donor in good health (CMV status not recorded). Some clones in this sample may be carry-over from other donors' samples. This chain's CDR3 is CASTKLKRGTGGQPQHF. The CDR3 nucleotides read TGTGCCAGTACCAAATTAAAGAGAGGAACAGGCGGTCAGCCCCAGCATTTT.